This record looks at one T cell receptor (beta chain) sequence and its context. Participant age was 18 to 89 years, and participants resided in fewer than 30 US areas. Participants reported their clinical history, and cohort assignment relied on those reports. Recovery meant two consecutive negative NP/OP PCR tests, professional clearance, or resolved symptoms. These data originate in a study of blood T cell repertoires in COVID-19. Across the whole study: Sites across the United States, Italy and Spain contributed samples from acute and convalescent COVID-19.

The CDR3 consists of 15 residues. The repertoire was sequenced with immunoSEQ multiplex PCR; TCRdb's copy has only in-frame clones and lacks some. Here the sample spans 250,000 to 400,000 clones, around 90% being singletons. This clonotype was obtained from a man in his fifties or sixties who had recovered from COVID-19. This rearrangement joins TRBV21-1 to TRBJ2-2; TRBD2 is the table's D call, not checked against the DNA. TRBV21-1 corresponds to a pseudogene. The specimen sequenced was PBMCs or T cells enriched from blood (not recorded which). Here the CDR3 DNA reads TGTGCCAGCAGTCTTAGCGGGAGGGCCCCCGGGGAGCTGTTTTTT. As protein: CASSLSGRAPGELFF.